The source of this T cell receptor (beta chain) is a study of control samples from healthy donors and cancer patients. The CDR3 consists of 17 residues. V was pared by 0 bases and J by 0 bases, with 14 bases between. Germline CDR1 and CDR2: SGHTS and YDEGEE. The protocol was immunoSEQ multiplex PCR, while the TCRdb copy is restricted to in-frame clones and leaves out a portion. The table lists about 160,000 clones, roughly 94% of them singletons, with 11% to 15% in the top ten. The source of this sequence is a man in his 60s with colorectal cancer. Sequenced material: PBMCs. The chain couples TRBV5-8 to TRBJ2-3, with D maybe TRBD1 (6 bases). The CDR3 sequence: CASSLAKDRPSTDTQYF. The CDR3 coding sequence is TGTGCCAGCAGCTTGGCCAAGGACAGACCTAGCACAGATACGCAGTATTTT.